What follows are 11 T cell receptor beta chains derived from one specimen sequenced in a study of beta chain features in type 1 diabetes. Whole-study results and caveats: TCRB CDR3 length was moderately but significantly reduced in all four CD4+ subsets of Type 1 diabetes patients.

What was sequenced were expressed TCRB transcripts, since all of the isolated RNA had been reverse transcribed. The method was immunoSEQ multiplex PCR; TCRdb's version includes in-frame clones alone and lacks a portion of them. The sample has over 200,000 clones, about 11% seen once. No antigen has been identified for these receptors. Sequenced input: naive CD4+ T cells from blood. These TCRs come from a man aged 25-40 years with type 1 diabetes.

This chain links TRBV27 with TRBJ2-7; the match to TRBD1 covers 7 bases. The CDR3 contains 14 residues. V dropped 6 bases and J dropped 3; count of bases not matched to a gene: 8. Per the germline V gene, CDR1 is MNHEY and CDR2 is SMNVEV (reference sequence). The CDR3 loop is CASRTLGTVYEQYF. The DNA for the CDR3 is TGTGCCAGCAGGACCTTAGGGACAGTCTACGAGCAGTACTTC.

In its sample, this clone was seen a few times. This specimen includes other DNA sequences encoding the same CDR3. This rearrangement joins TRBV9 to TRBJ2-3; D possibly corresponds to TRBD2 (5 bases). The CDR3 runs to 14 residues. The V gene lost 2 bases and the J gene lost 0 bases, with 7 bases spanning the gap. Germline-derived CDR1 and CDR2 are SGDLS and YYNGEE. The CDR3 DNA reads TGTGCCAGCAGCGTTCGAGGGAGCACAGATACGCAGTATTTT. Encoded protein: CASSVRGSTDTQYF.

Regarding this clone: The sample contains more than one DNA sequence encoding this CDR3. The V call is TRBV27, the J call TRBJ2-7; tentative D call: TRBD2 (5 bases). This CDR3 is built from 11 residues. Germline-derived CDR1 and CDR2 are MNHEY and SMNVEV (reference sequence). V was cut by 5 bases and J by 4 bases, with 6 bases left in between. CDR3 DNA sequence: TGTGCCAGCAGTACGGGGTACGAGCAGTACTTC. This encodes CASSTGYEQYF.

The rearrangement joins TRBV4-1 to TRBJ2-7, with 8 bases that match TRBD1. Germline lookup yields CDR1 MGHRA and CDR2 YSYEKL. The CDR3 sequence is 15 residues long. V trimming: 1 base; J trimming: 5 bases; junction bases outside the gene matches: 7. CDR3 nucleotide sequence: TGCGCCAGCAGCCAAGTGGCAGGGGGCTTTAACGAGCAGTACTTC. Protein sequence: CASSQVAGGFNEQYF.

This chain joins TRBV7-9 and TRBJ2-3; maybe TRBD1 (6 bases). Trimming stripped 5 bases from V and 7 bases from J, with 22 bases between. CDR1 SEHNR and CDR2 FQNEAQ come from the germline V gene (reference sequence). The CDR3 runs 16 residues. CDR3 in DNA: TGTGCCAGCAGCATAGGAATCTATCGGGACACTTATACGCAGTATTTT. Translation gives CASSIGIYRDTYTQYF.

This sequence joins TRBV5-1 and TRBJ2-1; 11 bases match TRBD2. Germline V gene lookup returns CDR1 SGHRS and CDR2 YFSETQ. The CDR3 runs 16 residues. Trimming at V came to 1 base and at J to 4 bases, leaving 4 bases not matched to a gene. The CDR3 is CASSLSLAGGYNEQFF. CDR3 DNA sequence: TGCGCCAGCAGCTTGAGTCTAGCGGGGGGTTACAATGAGCAGTTCTTC.

Details on this clone: Additional DNA sequences in this sample encode the identical CDR3. V usage is TRBV29-1 and J usage is TRBJ2-5; D might be TRBD2 (6 bases). V lost 6 bases and J lost 5, with 10 bases in between. Per the germline V gene, CDR1 is SQVTM and CDR2 is ANQGSEA. There are 11 residues in the CDR3. The CDR3 DNA sequence: TGCAGCGTGGGGACTGGGGAGACCCAGTACTTC. Its protein product is CSVGTGETQYF.

The chain uses TRBV5-8 and TRBJ1-5, with 10 bases that match TRBD1. CDR3 size: 14 residues. V was pared by 4 bases and J by 6 bases, with 4 bases of the junction left unmatched. From germline, CDR1 is SGHTS and CDR2 YDEGEE. CDR3 amino acids: CASSQGTGVQPQHF. The CDR3 coding sequence is TGTGCCAGCAGCCAGGGGACAGGGGTTCAGCCCCAGCATTTT.

The rearrangement uses TRBV19 and TRBJ1-2, with D perhaps matching TRBD1 (5 bases). V lost 2 bases to trimming and J lost 3 bases, with 7 bases between them. The CDR3 consists of 13 residues. CDR1 LNHDA and CDR2 SQIVND come from the germline V gene (reference sequence). The CDR3: CASSITTDYGYTF. The CDR3 region has the DNA TGTGCCAGTAGTATAACGACAGACTATGGCTACACCTTC.

In this sample, this clone turned up a few times. The chain links TRBV7-3 to TRBJ2-1, with 7 bases identical to TRBD1. Trimming cost V 7 bases and J 7 bases; bases outside gene matches: 10. Germline values: CDR1 SGHTA, CDR2 FQGTGA. CDR3 length: 14 amino acids. This chain's CDR3 is CASNTGVGVNEQFF. The CDR3 DNA reads TGTGCCAGCAACACAGGGGTCGGTGTTAATGAGCAGTTCTTC.

Only a few counts were recorded for this clone. The chain carries TRBV6-6 and TRBJ2-1; TRBD2 aligns across 7 bases. CDR1 and CDR2 from the germline V gene are MNHNY and SVGAGI (reference sequence). The V segment lost 2 bases and the J segment 8 bases; nucleotides outside the gene matches: 6. This CDR3 has 14 amino acids. The chain's CDR3 is CASSYGQGRDEQFF. The DNA for the CDR3 is TGTGCCAGCAGTTACGGGCAAGGGAGGGATGAGCAGTTCTTC.